The entry below describes one T cell receptor beta chain. The CDR3 length is 13 residues. V gave up 6 bases and J gave up 1 base, with 9 bases separating them. Seattle researchers signed up patients amid active infection and tracked them longitudinally. The record originates from a study of blood T cell repertoires in COVID-19. Study information: COVID-19 samples from acute and convalescent phases originated in the United States, Italy and Spain. Sources were T cells, B-cell-depleted T cells, or PBMCs; the material itself was cDNA or gDNA.

The assay was immunoSEQ multiplex PCR, and TCRdb's table has in-frame clones only and misses some. In the table there are about 180,000 clones, 79% of which are singletons. The sample consisted of peripheral blood. This rearrangement joins TRBV12-3 or TRBV12-4 to TRBJ2-5; no firm D call. The receptor was isolated from a woman aged 55 to 70 with COVID-19, enrolled during active disease. DNA of the CDR3: TGTGCCAGCAGCCCCTCTATCCAAGAGACCCAGTACTTC. It encodes CASSPSIQETQYF.